This T cell receptor beta chain was obtained from a study of shared clonotypes between healthy human individuals (dated by TCRdb to 2020 to 2022). About the full investigation: The cohort comprised a couple of women and a few men aged 18 to 49 years. Per donor, three plates each were used for CD4 naive and CD4 memory, two for CD8 naive, and one for CD8 memory. To estimate repertoire size and how much clonotype sharing occurs between individuals, the study deeply sequenced the blood TCR repertoires of five healthy adults. Different laboratories and diverse techniques were used to prepare libraries and sequence TCR repertoires, to increase sequencing depth and limit assay-specific biases. Leukapheresis yielded between about 0.85 and 9 billion PBMCs per donor.

The donors were healthy, HIV-negative adults with no recently reported acute infections or vaccinations. Every donor was a Caucasian adult living in Nashville, Tennessee, USA. Magnetic negative selection was used to enrich CD4+ T cells, after which naive cells were positively selected on CD45RA and the negative fraction became the memory subset. After blood collection by leukapheresis, PBMCs were isolated using Ficoll-Histopaque density gradient centrifugation and then cryopreserved in the vapor phase of liquid nitrogen. Purity and quantity of every magnetically sorted T cell population were checked by analytical flow cytometry. Genomic DNA was isolated from each sorted fraction and quantified by UV absorbance on a Nanodrop 2000c. On the study overall, not on this receptor specifically: Larger estimated clonotype richness was generally found for naive subsets than for memory subsets. Clonotypes shared by all four sorted-subset donors showed higher generation probabilities than non-shared clonotypes. The genetic and exposure-history diversity represented was limited by the small number of donors. Across a handful of donors, around 5% of naive CD4, around 3.5% of naive CD8, around 2.5% of memory CD4, and around 0.4% of memory CD8 clonotypes were shared. Sampling was restricted to blood, and TCR repertoires in tissue are likely to differ from TCR repertoires in blood. Pairwise subsampling led to the expectation that sequencing depth would affect the degree of clonotype sharing among donors. Incomplete sequencing was indicated by rarefaction of sorted-subset datasets, despite the large sequencing depth.

CDR1 and CDR2, per the germline V gene, are SGDLS and YYNGEE. The CDR3 runs 16 amino acids, cysteine and phenylalanine included. Only the CDR3 region is kept as DNA, spanning 48 bases read in frame from base 1. Trimming removed 4 bases from V and 1 base from J; the gene matches leave 8 bases unexplained. Using the deep immunoSEQ assay, TCR CDR3 regions were amplified from genomic DNA by multiplex PCR. Genomic DNA extracted from each cell subset was distributed evenly over all wells of several immunoSEQ 96-well plates, and each plate served as one replicate. For sorted subsets, 200 to 250 ng genomic DNA, equal to tens of thousands of T cell genomes, was loaded into each replicate PCR. The purified libraries were quantified using a Qubit 3.0 fluorometer, sized with a Bioanalyzer 2100, and then quantified again using the KAPA Library Quantification kit. Each immunoSEQ 96-well plate was sequenced on its own single-read 150-cycle Illumina NextSeq 550 flow cell. Processing in the source paper ran as follows. Because the immunoSEQ output included only junctional sequences and no quality scores, the filtering could not be the same as the filtering used for full-length reads. Sequences were annotated with PyIR, a Python wrapper for IgBLAST v1.9, and V/J genes and CDR3 were assigned using IMGT germline references. Reads were removed for weak V/J assignments (E-value above 1e-6), missing CDR3, stop codons, out-of-frame junctions, or ambiguous translated residues. V3J clonotypes were defined as sequences sharing an identical inferred V gene, J gene, and CDR3 amino acid sequence. The percentage overlap between two repertoires was calculated by dividing the number of shared unique clonotypes by the size of the smaller repertoire. Three approaches were used to assess repertoire richness: RTK rarefaction, the Chao1 estimator, and Recon v2.1 estimates of unobserved clonotypes. Generation probabilities were computed with OLGA for all TCRbeta clonotypes obtained by the gDNA method from a few donors. TCRdb retrieved this table from immuneACCESS and kept in-frame rearrangements only. Not all clones are present; in checked studies, unresolved V genes account for under half, and no reason is known for the remainder. Clone size and V and J calls were adopted from that table, with D and trimming inferred from the DNA. The sample table shows some 1 million clones, and 65% to 75% are seen once. The top ten constitute 1.5% of the sample.

To note about this clone: It lacks a known antigen. No base-level quality is on record; no much larger clone is a single base apart.

The receptor's source is a young man in good health. The V and J genes are TRBV9 and TRBJ2-3, with TRBD2 identical over 8 junction bases. Sequencing was done on a sample of memory CD4+ T cells sorted from blood. The cell subset or site label of this sample denotes: CD45RA-negative fraction. The CDR3 corresponds to CASSPFGGGGTDTQYF. The sequenced DNA is TGTGCCAGCAGCCCCTTCGGGGGGGGAGGCACAGATACGCAGTATTTT. Outside the CDR3, residues come from the reference TRBV9 and TRBJ2-3 proteins, so the full variable domain is: DSGVTQTPKHLITATGQRVTLRCSPRSGDLSVYWYQQSLDQGLQFLIQYYNGEERAKGNILERFSAQQFPDLHSELNLSSLELGDSALYFCASSPFGGGGTDTQYFGPGTRLTVL.